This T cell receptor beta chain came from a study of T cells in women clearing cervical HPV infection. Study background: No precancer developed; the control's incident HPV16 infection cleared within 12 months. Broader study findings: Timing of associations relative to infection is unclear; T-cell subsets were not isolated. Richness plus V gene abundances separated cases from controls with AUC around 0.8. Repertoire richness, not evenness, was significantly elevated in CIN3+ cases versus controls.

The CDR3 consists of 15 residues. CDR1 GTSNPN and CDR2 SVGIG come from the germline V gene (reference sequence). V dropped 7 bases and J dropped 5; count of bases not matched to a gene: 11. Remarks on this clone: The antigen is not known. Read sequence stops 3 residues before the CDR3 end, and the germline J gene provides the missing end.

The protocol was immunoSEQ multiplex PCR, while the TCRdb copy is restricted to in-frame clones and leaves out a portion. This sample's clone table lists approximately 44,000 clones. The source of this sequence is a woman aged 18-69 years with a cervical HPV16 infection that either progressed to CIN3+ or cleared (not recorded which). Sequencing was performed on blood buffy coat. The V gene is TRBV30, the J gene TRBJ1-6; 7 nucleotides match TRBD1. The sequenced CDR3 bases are TGTGCCTCGACACGGACAGGTGAAAATAATTCACCC. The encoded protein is CASTRTGENNSP. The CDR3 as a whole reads CASTRTGENNSPLHF.